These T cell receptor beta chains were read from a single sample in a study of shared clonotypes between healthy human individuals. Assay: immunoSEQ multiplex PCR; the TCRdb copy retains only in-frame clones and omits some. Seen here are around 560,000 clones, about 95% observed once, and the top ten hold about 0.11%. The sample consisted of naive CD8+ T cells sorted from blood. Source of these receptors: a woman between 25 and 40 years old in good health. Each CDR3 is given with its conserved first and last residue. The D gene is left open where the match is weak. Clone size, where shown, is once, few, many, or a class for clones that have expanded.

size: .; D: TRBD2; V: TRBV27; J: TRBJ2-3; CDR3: CASRVGRESADTQYF; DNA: TGTGCCAGCAGGGTTGGGCGGGAGTCGGCAGATACGCAGTATTTT
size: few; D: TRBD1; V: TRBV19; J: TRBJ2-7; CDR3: CASSSHRGEYEQYF; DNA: TGTGCCAGTAGTAGCCACAGGGGGGAGTACGAGCAGTACTTC
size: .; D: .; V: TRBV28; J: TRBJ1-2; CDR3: CASSSPVERSYGYTF; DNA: TGTGCCAGCAGTTCCCCCGTGGAACGGTCGTATGGCTACACCTTC
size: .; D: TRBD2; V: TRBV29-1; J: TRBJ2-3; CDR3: CSAPQGGSPDTQYF; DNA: TGCAGCGCCCCCCAGGGCGGGAGTCCAGATACGCAGTATTTT
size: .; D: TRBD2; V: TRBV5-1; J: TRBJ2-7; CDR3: CASSLELASSYEQYF; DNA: TGCGCCAGCAGCTTGGAACTAGCGTCCTCCTACGAGCAGTACTTC
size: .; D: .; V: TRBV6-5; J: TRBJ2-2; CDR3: CASSTMNTGELFF; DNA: TGTGCCAGCAGTACCATGAACACCGGGGAGCTGTTTTTT
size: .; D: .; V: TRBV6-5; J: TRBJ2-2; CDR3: CASSYTSGPTGELFF; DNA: TGTGCCAGCAGTTACACCTCGGGACCGACCGGGGAGCTGTTTTTT
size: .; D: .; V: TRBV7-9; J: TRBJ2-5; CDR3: CASSRGMDRRETQYF; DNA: TGTGCCAGCAGCAGGGGGATGGACCGCCGGGAGACCCAGTACTTC
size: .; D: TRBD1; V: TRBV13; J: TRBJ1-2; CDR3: CASSHLGQGATYGYTF; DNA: TGTGCCAGCAGCCATTTGGGACAGGGGGCAACCTATGGCTACACCTTC
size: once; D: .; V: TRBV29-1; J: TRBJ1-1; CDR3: CSRTGPNTEAFF; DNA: TGCAGCAGAACAGGGCCGAACACTGAAGCTTTCTTT
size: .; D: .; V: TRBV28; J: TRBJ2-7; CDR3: CASIKGINEQYF; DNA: TGTGCCAGCATTAAGGGTATCAACGAGCAGTACTTC
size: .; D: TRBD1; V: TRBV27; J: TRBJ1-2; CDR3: CASRPGQGISGYTF; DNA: TGTGCCAGCAGGCCGGGACAGGGTATCAGTGGCTACACCTTC
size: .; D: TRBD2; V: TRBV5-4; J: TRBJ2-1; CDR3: CASKLAGGPNEQFF; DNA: TGTGCCAGCAAACTAGCGGGAGGGCCAAATGAGCAGTTCTTC
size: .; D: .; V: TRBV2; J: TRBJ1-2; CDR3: CASSEEGDGYTF; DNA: TGTGCCAGCAGTGAAGAGGGGGATGGCTACACCTTC
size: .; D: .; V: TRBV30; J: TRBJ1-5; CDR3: CAWSVDIGNQPQHF; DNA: TGTGCCTGGAGTGTGGACATTGGCAATCAGCCCCAGCATTTT
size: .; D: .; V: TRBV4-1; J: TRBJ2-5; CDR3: CASSQRRGETQYF; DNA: TGCGCCAGCAGCCAAAGGCGTGGGGAGACCCAGTACTTC
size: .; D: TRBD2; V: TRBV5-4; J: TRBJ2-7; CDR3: CASSSSGSAHEQYF; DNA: TGTGCCAGCAGCTCAAGCGGGAGTGCCCACGAGCAGTACTTC